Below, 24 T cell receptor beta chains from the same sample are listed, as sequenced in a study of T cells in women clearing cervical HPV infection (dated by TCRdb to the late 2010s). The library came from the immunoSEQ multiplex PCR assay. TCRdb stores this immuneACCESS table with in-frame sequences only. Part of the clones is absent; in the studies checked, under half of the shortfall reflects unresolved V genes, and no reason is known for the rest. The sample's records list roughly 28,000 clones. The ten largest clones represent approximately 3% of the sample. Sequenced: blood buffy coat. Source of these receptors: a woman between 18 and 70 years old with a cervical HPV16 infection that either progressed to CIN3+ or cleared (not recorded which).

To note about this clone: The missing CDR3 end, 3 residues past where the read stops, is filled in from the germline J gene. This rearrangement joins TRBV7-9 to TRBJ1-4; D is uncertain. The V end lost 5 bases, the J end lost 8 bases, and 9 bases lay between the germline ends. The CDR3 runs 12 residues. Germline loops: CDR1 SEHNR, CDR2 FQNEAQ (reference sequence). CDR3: CASSDYLEKLFF. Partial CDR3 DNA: TGTGCCAGCAGCGACTATTTAGAAAAA. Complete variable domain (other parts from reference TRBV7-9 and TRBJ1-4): DTGVSQNPRHKITKRGQNVTFRCDPISEHNRLYWYRQTLGQGPEFLTYFQNEAQLEKSRLLSDRFSAERPKGSFSTLEIQRTEQGDSAMYLCASSDYLEKLFFGSGTQLSVL.

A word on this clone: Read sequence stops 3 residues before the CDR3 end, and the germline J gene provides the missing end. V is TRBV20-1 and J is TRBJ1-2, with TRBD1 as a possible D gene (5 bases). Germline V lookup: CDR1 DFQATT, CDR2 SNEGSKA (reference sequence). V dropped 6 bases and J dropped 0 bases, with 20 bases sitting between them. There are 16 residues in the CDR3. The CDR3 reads CSAAGNQGFSNYGYTF. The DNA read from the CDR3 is TGCAGTGCGGCCGGGAACCAGGGTTTTTCTAACTATGGC.

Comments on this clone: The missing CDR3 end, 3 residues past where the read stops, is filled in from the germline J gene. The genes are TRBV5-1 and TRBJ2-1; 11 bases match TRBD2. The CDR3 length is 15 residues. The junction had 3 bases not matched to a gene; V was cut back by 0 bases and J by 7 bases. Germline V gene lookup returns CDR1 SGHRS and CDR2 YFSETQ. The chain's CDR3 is CASSLAGLAANEQFF. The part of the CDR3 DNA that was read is TGCGCCAGCAGCTTGGCGGGACTAGCGGCTAATGAG.

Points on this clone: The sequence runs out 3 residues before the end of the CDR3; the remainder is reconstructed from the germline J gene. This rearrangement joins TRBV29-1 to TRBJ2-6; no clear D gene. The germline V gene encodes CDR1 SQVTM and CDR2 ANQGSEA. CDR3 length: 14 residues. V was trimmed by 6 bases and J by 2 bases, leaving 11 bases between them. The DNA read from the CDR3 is TGCAGCGTGGTAGACACGGCTGGGGCCAACGTC. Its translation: CSVVDTAGANV. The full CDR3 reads CSVVDTAGANVLTF.

The covered CDR3 bases are TGTGCCAGCAGCTCCCCTCGGGGGGGC. Translated: CASSSPRGG. The complete CDR3 reads CASSSPRGGYTF. The J gene is TRBJ1-2, the V gene TRBV5-6; D might be TRBD1 (5 bases). The CDR3 end is not reached by the read, which stops 3 residues before it; the germline J gene fills it in. The CDR3 spans 12 residues. Germline V gene sequence: CDR1 SGHDT, CDR2 YYEEEE.

Incomplete CDR3 DNA: TGTGCCTGGAGTGTAGGGAACACTGAA. It yields the protein CAWSVGNTE. The whole CDR3 is CAWSVGNTEAFF. The chain links TRBV30 to TRBJ1-1; no clear D gene. The CDR3 extends 3 residues past the end of the read, so its final part is completed from the germline J gene. The V and J ends lost 0 bases and 1 base respectively, with 3 bases between them. The length of the CDR3 is 12 residues. Per the germline V gene, CDR1 is GTSNPN and CDR2 is SVGIG (reference sequence).

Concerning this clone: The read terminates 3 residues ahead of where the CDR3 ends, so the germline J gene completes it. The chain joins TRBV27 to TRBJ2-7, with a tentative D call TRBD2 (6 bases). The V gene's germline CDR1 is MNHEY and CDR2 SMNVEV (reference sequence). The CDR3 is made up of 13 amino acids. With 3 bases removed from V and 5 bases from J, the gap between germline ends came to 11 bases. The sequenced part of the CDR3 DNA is TGTGCCAGCAGTTTGGGACTGCTTAACGAG. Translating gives CASSLGLLNE. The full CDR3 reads CASSLGLLNEQYF.

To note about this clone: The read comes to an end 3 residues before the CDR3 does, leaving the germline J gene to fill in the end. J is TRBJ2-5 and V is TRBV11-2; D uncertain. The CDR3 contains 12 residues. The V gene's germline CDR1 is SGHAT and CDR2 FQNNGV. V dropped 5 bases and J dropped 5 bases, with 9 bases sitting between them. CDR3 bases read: TGTGCCAGCAGCCCCATCGGGGAGACC. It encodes CASSPIGET. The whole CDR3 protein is CASSPIGETQYF.

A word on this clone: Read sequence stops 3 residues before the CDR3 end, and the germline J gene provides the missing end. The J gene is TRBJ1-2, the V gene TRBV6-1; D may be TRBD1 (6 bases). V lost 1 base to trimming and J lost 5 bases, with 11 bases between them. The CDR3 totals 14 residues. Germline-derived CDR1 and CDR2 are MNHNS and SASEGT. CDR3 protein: CASSEGGLLYGYTF. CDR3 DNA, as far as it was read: TGTGCCAGCAGTGAAGGGGGGCTCCTTTATGGC.

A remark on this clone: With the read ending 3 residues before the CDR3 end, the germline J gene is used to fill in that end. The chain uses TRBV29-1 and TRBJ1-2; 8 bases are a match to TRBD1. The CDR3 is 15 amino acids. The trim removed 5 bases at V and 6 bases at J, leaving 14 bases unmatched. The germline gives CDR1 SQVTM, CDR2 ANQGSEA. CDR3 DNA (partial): TGCAGCGTTACTATTCCTCCGGGACAGGAAAATGGC. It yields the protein CSVTIPPGQENG. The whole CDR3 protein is CSVTIPPGQENGYTF.

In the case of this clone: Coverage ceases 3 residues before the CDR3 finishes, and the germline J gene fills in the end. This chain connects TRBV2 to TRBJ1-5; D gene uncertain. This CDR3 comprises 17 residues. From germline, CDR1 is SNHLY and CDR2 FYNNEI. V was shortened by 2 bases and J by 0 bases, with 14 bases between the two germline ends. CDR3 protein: CASSEHPAALSNQPQHF. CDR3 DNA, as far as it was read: TGTGCCAGCAGTGAACATCCGGCGGCTCTTAGCAATCAGCCC.

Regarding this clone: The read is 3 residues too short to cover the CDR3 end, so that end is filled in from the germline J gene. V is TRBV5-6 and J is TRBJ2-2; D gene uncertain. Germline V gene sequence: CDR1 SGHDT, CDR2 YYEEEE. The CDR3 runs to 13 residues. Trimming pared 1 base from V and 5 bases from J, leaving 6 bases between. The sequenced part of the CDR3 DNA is TGTGCCAGCAGCTTGACGGGTACCGGGGAG. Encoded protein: CASSLTGTGE. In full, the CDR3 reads CASSLTGTGELFF.

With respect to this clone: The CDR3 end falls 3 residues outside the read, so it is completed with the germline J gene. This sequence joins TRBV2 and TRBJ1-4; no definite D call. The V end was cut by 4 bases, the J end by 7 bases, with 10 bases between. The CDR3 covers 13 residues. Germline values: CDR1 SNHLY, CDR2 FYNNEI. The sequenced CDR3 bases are TGTGCCAGCAGTGGGAGTTGGGCTGAAAAA. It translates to CASSGSWAEK. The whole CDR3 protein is CASSGSWAEKLFF.

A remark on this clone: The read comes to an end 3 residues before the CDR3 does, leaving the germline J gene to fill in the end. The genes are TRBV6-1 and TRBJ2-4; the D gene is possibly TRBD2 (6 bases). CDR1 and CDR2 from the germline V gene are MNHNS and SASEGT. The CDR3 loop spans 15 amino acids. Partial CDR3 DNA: TGTGCCAGCAGTGAAGCAGGAGGGTCCTTGGAGCCT. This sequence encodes CASSEAGGSLEP. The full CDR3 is CASSEAGGSLEPQYF.

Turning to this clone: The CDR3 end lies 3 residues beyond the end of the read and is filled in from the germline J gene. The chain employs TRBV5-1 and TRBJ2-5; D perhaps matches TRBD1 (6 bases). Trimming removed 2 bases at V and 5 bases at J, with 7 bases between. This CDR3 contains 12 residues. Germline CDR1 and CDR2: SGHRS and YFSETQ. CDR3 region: CASSFRGETQYF. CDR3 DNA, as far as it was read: TGCGCCAGCAGCTTTAGGGGGGAGACC.

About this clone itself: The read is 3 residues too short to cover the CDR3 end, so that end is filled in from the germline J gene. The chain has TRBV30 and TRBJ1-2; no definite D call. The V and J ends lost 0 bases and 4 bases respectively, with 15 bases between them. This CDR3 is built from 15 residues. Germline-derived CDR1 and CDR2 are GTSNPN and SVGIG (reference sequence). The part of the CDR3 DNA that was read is TGTGCCTGGAGTGTAAGATGGAGGGTTAGCTATGGC. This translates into CAWSVRWRVSYG. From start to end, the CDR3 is CAWSVRWRVSYGYTF.

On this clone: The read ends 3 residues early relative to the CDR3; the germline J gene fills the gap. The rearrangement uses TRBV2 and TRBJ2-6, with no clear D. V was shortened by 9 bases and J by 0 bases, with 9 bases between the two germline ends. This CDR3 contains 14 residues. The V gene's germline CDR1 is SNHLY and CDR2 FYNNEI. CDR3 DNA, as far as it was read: TGTGCCAGTTCTCTTCTCTCTGGGGCCAACGTC. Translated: CASSLLSGANV. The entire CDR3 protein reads CASSLLSGANVLTF. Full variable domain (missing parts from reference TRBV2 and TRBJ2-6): EPEVTQTPSHQVTQMGQEVILRCVPISNHLYFYWYRQILGQKVEFLVSFYNNEISEKSEIFDDQFSVERPDGSNFTLKIRSTKLEDSAMYFCASSLLSGANVLTFGAGSRLTVL.

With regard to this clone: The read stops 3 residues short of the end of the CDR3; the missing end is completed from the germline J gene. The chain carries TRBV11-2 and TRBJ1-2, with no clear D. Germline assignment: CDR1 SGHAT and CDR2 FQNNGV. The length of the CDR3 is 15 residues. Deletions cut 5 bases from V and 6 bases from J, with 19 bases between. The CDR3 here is CASSHGSRKADGYTF. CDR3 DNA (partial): TGTGCCAGCAGCCACGGCTCTAGGAAAGCGGATGGC.

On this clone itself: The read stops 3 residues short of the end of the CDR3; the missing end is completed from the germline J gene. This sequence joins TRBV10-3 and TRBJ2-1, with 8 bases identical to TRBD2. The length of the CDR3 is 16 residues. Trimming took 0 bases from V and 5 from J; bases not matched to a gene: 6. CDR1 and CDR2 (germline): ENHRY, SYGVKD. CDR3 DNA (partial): TGTGCCATCAGTGAGTCAGGCGGGGGGCTTAACAATGAG. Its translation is CAISESGGGLNNE. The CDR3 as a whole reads CAISESGGGLNNEQFF.

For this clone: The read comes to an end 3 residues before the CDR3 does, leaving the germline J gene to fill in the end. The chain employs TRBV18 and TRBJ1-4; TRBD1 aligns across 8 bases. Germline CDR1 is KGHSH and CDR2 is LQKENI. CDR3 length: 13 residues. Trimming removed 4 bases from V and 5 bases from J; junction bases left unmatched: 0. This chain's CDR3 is CASSRTGNEKLFF. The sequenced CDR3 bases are TGTGCCAGCTCACGGACAGGGAATGAAAAA.

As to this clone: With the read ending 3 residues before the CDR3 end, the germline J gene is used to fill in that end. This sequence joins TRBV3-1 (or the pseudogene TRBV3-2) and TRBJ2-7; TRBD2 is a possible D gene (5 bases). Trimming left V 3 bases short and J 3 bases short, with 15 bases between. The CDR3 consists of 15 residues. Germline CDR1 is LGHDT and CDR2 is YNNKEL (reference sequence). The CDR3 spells CASSQASGNLYEQYF. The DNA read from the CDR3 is TGTGCCAGCAGCCAGGCGAGCGGCAATCTCTACGAG.

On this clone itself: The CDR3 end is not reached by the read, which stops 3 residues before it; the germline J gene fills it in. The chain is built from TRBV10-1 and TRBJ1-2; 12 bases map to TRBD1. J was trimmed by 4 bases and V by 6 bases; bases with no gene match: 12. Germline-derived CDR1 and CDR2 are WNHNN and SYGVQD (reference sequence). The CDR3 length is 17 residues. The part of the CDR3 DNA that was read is TGCGCCAGCAGCGCCGGGACAGGGGGCCCTATCTTCTATGGC. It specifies CASSAGTGGPIFYG. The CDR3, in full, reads CASSAGTGGPIFYGYTF.

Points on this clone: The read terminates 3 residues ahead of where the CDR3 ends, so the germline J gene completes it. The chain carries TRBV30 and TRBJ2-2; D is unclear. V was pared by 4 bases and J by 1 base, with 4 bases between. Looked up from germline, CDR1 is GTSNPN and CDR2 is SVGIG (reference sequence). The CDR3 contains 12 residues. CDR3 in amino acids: CAWTGNTGELFF. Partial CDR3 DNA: TGTGCCTGGACAGGGAACACCGGGGAG.

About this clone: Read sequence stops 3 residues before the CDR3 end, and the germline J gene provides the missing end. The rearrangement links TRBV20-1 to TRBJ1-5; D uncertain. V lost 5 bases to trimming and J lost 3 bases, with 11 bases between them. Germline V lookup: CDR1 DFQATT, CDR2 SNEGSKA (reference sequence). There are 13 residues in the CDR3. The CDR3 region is CSARKQVNQPQHF. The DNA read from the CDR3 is TGCAGTGCTCGCAAGCAAGTCAATCAGCCC.